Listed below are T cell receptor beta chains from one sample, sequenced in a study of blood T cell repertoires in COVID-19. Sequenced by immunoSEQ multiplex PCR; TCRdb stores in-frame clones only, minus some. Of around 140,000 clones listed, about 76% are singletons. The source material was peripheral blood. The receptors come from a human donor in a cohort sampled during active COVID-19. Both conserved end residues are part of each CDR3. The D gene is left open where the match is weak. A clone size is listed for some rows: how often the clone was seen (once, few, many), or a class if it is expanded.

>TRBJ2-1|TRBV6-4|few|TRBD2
CASSRSPSGGSKNNEQFF
TGTGCCAGCAGTCGCTCCCCGTCTGGCGGGAGCAAGAACAATGAGCAGTTCTTC
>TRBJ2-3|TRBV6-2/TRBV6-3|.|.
CASSYLITPGHRSTDTQYF
TGTGCCAGCAGTTACTTGATCACCCCGGGACACAGAAGCACAGATACGCAGTATTTT
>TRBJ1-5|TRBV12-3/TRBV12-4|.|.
CASSLQGGPQHF
TGTGCCAGCAGTTTACAGGGTGGGCCCCAGCATTTT
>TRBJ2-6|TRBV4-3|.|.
CASSQEVRGSGANVLTF
TGCGCCAGCAGCCAAGAAGTCAGGGGATCTGGGGCCAACGTCCTGACTTTC
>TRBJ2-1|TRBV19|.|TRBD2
CASSPSGRANEQFF
TGTGCCAGTAGTCCAAGCGGGAGGGCCAATGAGCAGTTCTTC
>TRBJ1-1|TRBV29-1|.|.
CSYKGANTEAFF
TGCAGCTACAAAGGAGCCAACACTGAAGCTTTCTTT
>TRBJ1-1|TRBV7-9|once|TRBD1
CASSLVTGRNTEAFF
TGTGCCAGCAGCTTAGTGACAGGGAGGAACACTGAAGCTTTCTTT
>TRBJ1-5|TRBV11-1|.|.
CASRESREESNQPQHF
TGTGCCAGCCGGGAATCAAGGGAAGAAAGCAATCAGCCCCAGCATTTT
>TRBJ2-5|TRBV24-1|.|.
CATSDPGGATETQYF
TGTGCCACCAGTGATCCTGGGGGGGCGACGGAGACCCAGTACTTC
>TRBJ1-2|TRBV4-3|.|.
CASSQARPITYGYTF
TGCGCCAGCAGCCAAGCTAGACCCATCACCTATGGCTACACCTTC
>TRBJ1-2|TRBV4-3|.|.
CASSQGGGSGLFYYGYTF
TGCGCCAGCAGCCAAGGCGGGGGTTCGGGGTTGTTTTACTATGGCTACACCTTC
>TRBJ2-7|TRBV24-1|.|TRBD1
CATSDPGQGSYEQYF
TGTGCCACCAGTGACCCGGGACAGGGAAGCTACGAGCAGTACTTC
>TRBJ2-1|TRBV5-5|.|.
CASSLYTDNEQFF
TGTGCCAGCAGCTTGTATACAGACAATGAGCAGTTCTTC
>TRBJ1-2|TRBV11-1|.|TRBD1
CASSYRGQGYGYTF
TGTGCCAGCAGCTACAGGGGGCAGGGGTATGGCTACACCTTC
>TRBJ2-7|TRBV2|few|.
CASRASERASSYEQYF
TGTGCCAGCAGGGCCTCGGAGCGGGCCAGCTCCTACGAGCAGTACTTC
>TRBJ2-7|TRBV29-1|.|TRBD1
CSVALQGPYEQYF
TGCAGCGTCGCGCTACAGGGGCCGTACGAGCAGTACTTC
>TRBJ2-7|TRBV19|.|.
CASSRDTDYEQYF
TGTGCCAGTAGTCGAGACACCGACTACGAGCAGTACTTC
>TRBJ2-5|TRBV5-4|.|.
CASSSAALLETQYF
TGTGCCAGCAGCTCTGCCGCGTTGCTAGAGACCCAGTACTTC
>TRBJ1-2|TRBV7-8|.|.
CASSDGPITGNYGYTF
TGTGCCAGCAGCGATGGGCCCATCACAGGGAACTATGGCTACACCTTC
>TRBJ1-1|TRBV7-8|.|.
CASSSRGTSTEAFF
TGTGCCAGCAGCTCAAGGGGGACGAGCACTGAAGCTTTCTTT
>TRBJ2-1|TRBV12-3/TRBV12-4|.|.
CASTALTGFEQFF
TGTGCCAGCACCGCTCTCACCGGTTTTGAGCAGTTCTTC
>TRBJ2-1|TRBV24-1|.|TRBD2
CATSAPTSGDNEQFF
TGTGCCACCAGTGCGCCGACTAGCGGGGACAATGAGCAGTTCTTC
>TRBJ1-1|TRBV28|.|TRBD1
CASSSAGTGGKMDTEAFF
TGTGCCAGCAGTTCGGCCGGGACAGGGGGCAAAATGGACACTGAAGCTTTCTTT
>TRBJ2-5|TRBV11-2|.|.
CASSFRRETQYF
TGTGCCAGCAGCTTTAGGCGGGAGACCCAGTACTTC
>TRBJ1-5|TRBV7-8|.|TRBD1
CASSQNRDRGWVGNQPQHF
TGTGCCAGCAGCCAAAACAGGGACAGGGGTTGGGTGGGCAATCAGCCCCAGCATTTT
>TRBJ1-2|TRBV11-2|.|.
CASSLGSNYGYTF
TGTGCCAGCAGCTTAGGCAGTAACTATGGCTACACCTTC
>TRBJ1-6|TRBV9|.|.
CASSPGGVGNSPLHF
TGTGCCAGCAGCCCGGGGGGGGTAGGTAATTCACCCCTCCACTTT
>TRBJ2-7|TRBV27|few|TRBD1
CASRTGQILTEQYF
TGTGCCAGCAGAACGGGACAGATCCTTACGGAGCAGTACTTC
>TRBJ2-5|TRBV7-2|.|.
CASSVQGTSETQYF
TGTGCCAGCAGCGTACAGGGTACATCAGAGACCCAGTACTTC
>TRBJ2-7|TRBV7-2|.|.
CASSLNSVGSYEQYF
TGTGCCAGCAGCTTAAACAGTGTCGGCTCCTACGAGCAGTACTTC
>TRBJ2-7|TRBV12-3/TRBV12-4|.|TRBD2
CASNSGNSYEQYF
TGTGCCAGCAATAGCGGGAATTCCTACGAGCAGTACTTC
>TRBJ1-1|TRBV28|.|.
CASSSGNTEAFF
TGTGCCAGCAGTTCGGGGAACACTGAAGCTTTCTTT
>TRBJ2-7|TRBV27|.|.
CASSWSGNRYEQYF
TGTGCCAGCAGTTGGAGCGGAAACCGATACGAGCAGTACTTC
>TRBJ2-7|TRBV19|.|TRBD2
CASSTPGLSYEQYF
TGTGCCAGTAGTACACCGGGACTATCCTACGAGCAGTACTTC
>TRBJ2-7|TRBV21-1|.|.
CASSKFSRRGQEDAVSYEQYF
TGTGCCAGCAGCAAATTTAGTAGGCGGGGTCAGGAGGACGCTGTGAGCTACGAGCAGTACTTC
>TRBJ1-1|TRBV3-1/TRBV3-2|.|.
CASSLTDRNTEAFF
TGTGCCAGCAGCCTTACGGACAGGAACACTGAAGCTTTCTTT
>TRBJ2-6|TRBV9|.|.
CASSVDSTGSGANVLTF
TGTGCCAGCAGCGTAGATTCCACGGGGTCTGGGGCCAACGTCCTGACTTTC
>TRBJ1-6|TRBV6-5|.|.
CASSYTLRGWVPLHF
TGTGCCAGCAGTTACACCCTTCGGGGGTGGGTTCCCCTCCACTTT
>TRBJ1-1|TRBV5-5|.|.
CASSLLGSRNTEAFF
TGTGCCAGCAGCTTGTTGGGGAGCCGGAACACTGAAGCTTTCTTT
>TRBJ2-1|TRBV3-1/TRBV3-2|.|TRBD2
CASSQDSASGRGYNEQFF
TGTGCCAGCAGCCAAGATAGTGCTAGCGGGAGAGGTTACAATGAGCAGTTCTTC
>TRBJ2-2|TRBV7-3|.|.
CASSSRLGTGELFF
TGTGCCAGCAGCTCAAGACTAGGGACCGGGGAGCTGTTTTTT